This T cell receptor (beta chain) was observed in a study of cytomegalovirus exposure and HLA in healthy donors. Trimming took 1 base from V and 5 from J, leaving 11 bases between them. The CDR3 loop spans 14 amino acids. Germline V gene lookup returns CDR1 MNHNS and CDR2 SASEGT. Amplification used 60 Vbeta primers and 13 Jbeta primers. The repertoire was sequenced with immunoSEQ multiplex PCR; TCRdb's copy has only in-frame clones and lacks some. Of a few hundred thousand clones in the sample, more than 60% were seen once. A note on this clone: Its antigen is still unknown.

General study points: CMV serostatus was the only recorded immune exposure for donors. Researchers counted 164 TCR beta chains as cytomegalovirus-associated.

This chain joins TRBV6-1 and TRBJ1-2; D may be TRBD1 (5 bases). The sequence derives from a woman aged 30 to 39 in good health and CMV-seronegative. The sample was PBMCs. CDR3 bases: TGTGCCAGCAGTGAAGATTTGGGGGGGTATGGCTACACCTTC. Amino acid sequence: CASSEDLGGYGYTF.